This T cell receptor (beta chain) comes out of a study of blood T cell repertoires in COVID-19. Study as a whole: Material from acute and convalescent COVID-19 was sourced from the United States, Italy and Spain. From T cells, B-cell-depleted T cells, or PBMCs came the material, which was cDNA or gDNA.

In the authors' workflow: Researchers report that nucleated cell counts were estimated from reference gene primer amplification. TCRdb's table, derived via immunoSEQ multiplex PCR, lists solely in-frame clones and lacks some. Clone size and V and J calls were adopted from that table, with D and trimming inferred from the DNA. The sample includes about 220,000 clones, around 84% of them seen just once. Germline V gives CDR1 LNHDA, CDR2 SQIVND (reference sequence). V was clipped by 8 bases and J by 4 bases, with 17 bases between them. The CDR3 runs 14 residues. Sample: peripheral blood. The V call is TRBV19, the J call TRBJ2-5, with D perhaps matching TRBD2 (5 bases). The sequence came from a man aged 45-65 years who had recovered from COVID-19. In DNA, the CDR3 is TGTGCCAGTTCAAGGAGGCTATCGGGAGAGACCCAGTACTTC. Its translation is CASSRRLSGETQYF.